The 9 T cell receptor beta chains below all came from one sample that was sequenced in a study of OX40 agonist ivuxolimab in advanced cancers. TCRdb keeps only in-frame clones here, not all; method: immunoSEQ multiplex PCR. In the table there are about 76,000 clones, 65% to 90% of which are singletons. The sample in question was CD4+ or CD8+ T cells sorted from blood, obtained in a trial of the OX40 agonist ivuxolimab. The receptor set was obtained from an adult with an advanced solid tumor such as melanoma, head and neck, liver or kidney cancer.

The chain has TRBV25-1 and TRBJ1-3; D is ambiguous. The CDR3 runs to 13 residues. V lost 0 bases, J lost 7 bases, and 7 bases lay in between. CDR1 is MGHDK and CDR2 is SYGVNS in the germline V gene. Here the CDR3 DNA reads TGTGCCAGCAGTGAATATCTCCCGAACACCATATATTTT. Its protein is CASSEYLPNTIYF. Looking up the rest from reference TRBV25-1 and TRBJ1-3 gives the full variable domain: EADIYQTPRYLVIGTGKKITLECSQTMGHDKMYWYQQDPGMELHLIHYSYGVNSTEKGDLSSESTVSRIRTEHFPLTLESARPSHTSQYLCASSEYLPNTIYFGEGSWLTVV.

The chain has TRBV10-3 and TRBJ1-1; D is ambiguous. The V end lost 2 bases, the J end lost 1 base, and 8 bases lay between the germline ends. The CDR3 sequence is 14 residues long. Germline V gives CDR1 ENHRY, CDR2 SYGVKD. CDR3 DNA sequence: TGTGCCATCAGTGAGAAAGGGAGGAACACTGAAGCTTTCTTT. Protein sequence: CAISEKGRNTEAFF.

CDR3 region: CASSPRQGVSPLHF. The CDR3, as DNA: TGTGCCAGCTCACCACGACAGGGGGTTTCACCCCTCCACTTT. The V and J genes are TRBV18 and TRBJ1-6; TRBD1 matches 9 bases. The CDR3 is 14 residues long. Germline CDR1 and CDR2: KGHSH and LQKENI. V gave up 1 base and J gave up 9 bases; unmatched junction bases: 1.

The chain uses TRBV18 and TRBJ1-3; the match to TRBD1 covers 9 bases. Germline V gene data show CDR1 as KGHSH and CDR2 as LQKENI. This CDR3 has 17 amino acids. Trimming took 4 bases from V and 3 from J; bases not matched to a gene: 10. The CDR3 is CASSLISQGALGNTIYF. The DNA for the CDR3 is TGTGCCAGCTCACTAATATCACAGGGGGCACTTGGAAACACCATATATTTT.

This clone was observed a handful of times. This sequence joins TRBV4-3 and TRBJ1-1, with a weak D call TRBD1 (5 bases). This CDR3 has 17 amino acids. The germline gives CDR1 LGHNA, CDR2 YSLEER. Trimming took 1 base from V and 1 from J, leaving 16 bases between them. The DNA for the CDR3 is TGCGCCAGCAGCCAAGGGACCGCAGGGTCATGGAACACTGAAGCTTTCTTT. Residues: CASSQGTAGSWNTEAFF.

The chain has TRBV7-9 and TRBJ2-5; 10 bases map to TRBD2. CDR1 and CDR2 (germline): SEHNR, FQNEAQ (reference sequence). The CDR3 is 15 residues long. The J segment lost 5 bases and the V segment lost 4 bases, leaving 7 bases of the junction unmatched. CDR3 in amino acids: CASSWVPGLAETQYF. The DNA of the CDR3 is TGTGCCAGCAGCTGGGTTCCGGGACTAGCGGAGACCCAGTACTTC.

This chain uses TRBV5-4 with TRBJ2-6; unclear D gene. The CDR3 is 15 amino acids. The V gene's germline CDR1 is SGHNT and CDR2 YYREEE (reference sequence). Trimming pared 0 bases from V and 2 bases from J, leaving 6 bases between. CDR3 sequence: CASSLVAAGANVLTF. CDR3 bases: TGTGCCAGCAGCTTGGTTGCCGCTGGGGCCAACGTCCTGACTTTC.

CDR3 nucleotides: TGCGCCAGCAGCTTGGGGCGGGGTAATGAGCAGTTCTTC. The encoded protein is CASSLGRGNEQFF. V gene TRBV5-1 combines with J gene TRBJ2-1; D may be TRBD2 (6 bases). The V end was cut by 0 bases, the J end by 7 bases, with 8 bases between. This CDR3 has 13 residues. The germline gives CDR1 SGHRS, CDR2 YFSETQ.

The gene calls are TRBV19 and TRBJ1-5; no reliable D call. Germline V lookup: CDR1 LNHDA, CDR2 SQIVND (reference sequence). CDR3 size: 14 residues. V dropped 4 bases and J dropped 9 bases, with 16 bases sitting between them. DNA of the CDR3: TGTGCCAGTAGTAAAGGTAGAGGGTGGAGGCCCCAGCATTTT. Translated, it gives CASSKGRGWRPQHF.